This T cell receptor beta chain originates from a study of blood T cell repertoires in COVID-19. Study-level information: Acute and convalescent COVID-19 samples came from the United States, Italy and Spain. The analysed material was cDNA or gDNA that came from T cells, B-cell-depleted T cells, or PBMCs.

Original data processing: Amplifying reference gene primers gave estimates of nucleated cell counts. TCRdb's table, derived via immunoSEQ multiplex PCR, lists solely in-frame clones and lacks some. Clonal size and the V and J genes are those of that table, whereas D and trimming came from the DNA. The sample lists about 74,000 clones, roughly 84% occurring once. V trimming: 3 bases; J trimming: 1 base; junction bases outside the gene matches: 1. The length of the CDR3 is 15 residues. Germline V CDR1 and CDR2: LGHNA, YNFKEQ. The chain carries TRBV4-2 and TRBJ1-1; TRBD1 matches 11 bases. The sequencing input was peripheral blood. This receptor was identified in a man between 70 and 80 years old with active or convalescent COVID-19. The CDR3 sequence: CASSQGTGGNTEAFF. CDR3 coding DNA: TGTGCCAGCAGCCAGGGGACAGGGGGGAACACTGAAGCTTTCTTT.